This T cell receptor (beta chain) was obtained from a study of blood T cell repertoires in COVID-19. Turning to the study itself: Acute-phase and convalescent COVID-19 samples originated in the United States, Italy and Spain.

This CDR3 is built from 16 residues. With V trimmed by 4 bases and J by 4 bases, 10 bases remained unmatched. Per the germline V gene, CDR1 is SGHRS and CDR2 is YFSETQ. Methods used by the authors: Scientists estimated how many nucleated cells there were by amplifying reference gene primers. The method was immunoSEQ multiplex PCR; TCRdb's version includes in-frame clones alone and lacks a portion of them. The V and J calls and the clone size are those of that table, but D and trimming were determined from the DNA. This table holds 30,000 to 40,000 clones, about 86% found once. The sequence came from an elderly woman with active or convalescent COVID-19. Sequenced sample: peripheral blood. The chain links TRBV5-1 to TRBJ2-1; 8 bases are a match to TRBD2. Here the CDR3 DNA reads TGCGCCAGCAGCGCTGCTTGGGCGGGGGGTTACAATGAGCAGTTCTTC. Encoded protein: CASSAAWAGGYNEQFF.